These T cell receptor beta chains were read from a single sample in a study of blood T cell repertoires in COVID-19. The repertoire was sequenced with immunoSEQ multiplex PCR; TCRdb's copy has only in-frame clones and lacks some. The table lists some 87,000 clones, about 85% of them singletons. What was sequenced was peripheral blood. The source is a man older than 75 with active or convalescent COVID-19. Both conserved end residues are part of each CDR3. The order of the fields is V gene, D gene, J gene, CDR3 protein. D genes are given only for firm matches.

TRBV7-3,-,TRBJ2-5,CASSRGGQETQYF
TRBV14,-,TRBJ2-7,CASSETDRETRYEQYF
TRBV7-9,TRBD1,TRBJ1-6,CASSLVGPRQGDSPLHF
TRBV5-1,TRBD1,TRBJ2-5,CASSRTGVQETQYF
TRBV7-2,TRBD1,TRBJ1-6,CASSPRTGEGSPLHF
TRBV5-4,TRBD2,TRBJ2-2,CASSPRGLAGANTGELFF
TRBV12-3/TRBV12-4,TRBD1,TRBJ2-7,CASNTGGSYEQYF
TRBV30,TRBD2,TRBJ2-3,CAWSPLAGGADTQYF
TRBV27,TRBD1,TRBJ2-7,CASSSGQGVAGQYF
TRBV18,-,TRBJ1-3,CASSPTQGPSGNTIYF
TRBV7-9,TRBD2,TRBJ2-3,CASSSDGLAGGLNTQYF
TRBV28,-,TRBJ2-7,CASSFRSQGPYEQYF
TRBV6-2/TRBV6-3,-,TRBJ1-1,CASSSGINTEAFF
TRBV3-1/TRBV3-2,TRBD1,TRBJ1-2,CASSQGLDRGRNTF
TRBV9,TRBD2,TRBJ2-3,CASSTVGGGSTDTQYF
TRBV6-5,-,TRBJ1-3,CASSYGGITGNTIYF
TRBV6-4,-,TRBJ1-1,CASSSEAFF
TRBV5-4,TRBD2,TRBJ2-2,CASSFLAGVGTGELFF
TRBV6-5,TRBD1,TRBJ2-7,CASSPTGNRNEQYF
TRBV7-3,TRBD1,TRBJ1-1,CASSWRQGTEAFF
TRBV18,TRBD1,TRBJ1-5,CASPRPGQGDYSNQPQHF
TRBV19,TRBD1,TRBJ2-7,CASSTPGTGVYEQYF